A single sample gave rise to the 12 T cell receptor beta chains below, sequenced in a study of PD-1 blockade in classical Hodgkin lymphoma. With no exception, relapse followed autologous stem cell transplantation in all patients, and brentuximab vedotin exposure varied. Assay used: immunoSEQ multiplex PCR; TCRdb lists only in-frame clones, some missing. The profile covers about 43,000 clones, with approximately 70% appearing a single time and 2.5% to 3% taken by the ten largest. The sample was peripheral blood mononuclear cells (PBMCs), taken before the second cycle of nivolumab. These receptors originate from a human donor with classical Hodgkin lymphoma.

By share, this clone ranks as medium-sized (0.01 to 0.1%). The chain recombines TRBV7-9 with TRBJ1-1, with TRBD1 matching over 8 bases. The length of the CDR3 is 17 residues. Germline-derived CDR1 and CDR2 are SEHNR and FQNEAQ (reference sequence). V lost 5 bases and J lost 0; bases outside the gene matches: 11. The CDR3 loop reads CASSPRGQGWVNTEAFF. CDR3 sequence (DNA): TGTGCCAGCAGCCCCAGAGGACAGGGATGGGTGAACACTGAAGCTTTCTTT.

The chain employs TRBV25-1 and TRBJ2-7, with D uncertain. Germline assignment: CDR1 MGHDK and CDR2 SYGVNS. There are 16 residues in the CDR3. Trimming pared 2 bases from V and 6 bases from J, leaving 20 bases between. The CDR3 bases are TGTGCCAGCAGTGAACAGGTCGCCCCTATCTCGGGCGAGCAGTACTTC. It encodes CASSEQVAPISGEQYF.

The chain joins TRBV7-2 to TRBJ2-3; D uncertain. The germline CDR1 and CDR2 sequences are SGHTA and FQGNSA. Trimming took off 5 bases at V and 5 bases at J, with 8 bases between the two ends. The CDR3 has 12 amino acids. CDR3 loop: CASSIQRDTQYF. Written as DNA, the CDR3 is TGTGCCAGCAGCATTCAAAGAGATACGCAGTATTTT.

The gene calls are TRBV7-9 and TRBJ1-2; no clear D gene. Germline V gene lookup returns CDR1 SEHNR and CDR2 FQNEAQ (reference sequence). The CDR3 runs to 11 residues. V was pared by 5 bases and J by 6 bases, with 7 bases between. Here the CDR3 reads CASSPGDGYTF. Here the CDR3 DNA reads TGTGCCAGCAGCCCTGGGGATGGCTACACCTTC.

The chain carries TRBV19 and TRBJ1-2; D is uncertain. Trimming shortened V by 8 bases and J by 9 bases, and 13 bases separated the two germline ends. The CDR3 totals 11 residues. The germline V gene has CDR1 LNHDA and CDR2 SQIVND (reference sequence). CDR3 sequence reads: CASLGRVSYTF. In nucleotides, the CDR3 is TGTGCCAGTCTGGGCCGGGTGAGCTACACCTTC.

This clone occurred a few times. The chain is built from TRBV13 and TRBJ1-2; no clear D gene. The CDR3 runs to 13 residues. Trimming cost V 8 bases and J 5 bases, with 15 bases left between them. The germline gives CDR1 PRHDT, CDR2 FYEKMQ (reference sequence). CDR3 sequence: CASLRAGRYGYTF. The CDR3 coding sequence is TGTGCCAGCTTACGGGCAGGCCGGTATGGCTACACCTTC.

This clone was detected once. The chain links TRBV6-5 to TRBJ2-3, with 7 bases that match TRBD2. The CDR3 runs to 14 residues. The V gene end was trimmed by 7 bases and the J gene end by 7 bases; junction bases not matched to a gene: 11. Germline V gene lookup returns CDR1 MNHEY and CDR2 SVGAGI. CDR3 nucleotide sequence: TGTGCCAGCACCCCAGCGGGGCCGGCGAATACGCAGTATTTT. It yields the protein CASTPAGPANTQYF.

In DNA form, the CDR3 reads TGTGCCAGCAGCCTAGGGACTCTAGAGACCCAGTACTTC. Amino acids: CASSLGTLETQYF. The V gene is TRBV7-3, the J gene TRBJ2-5; possible D gene TRBD2, 6 bases. V gave up 5 bases and J gave up 4 bases, with 11 bases separating them. Germline CDR1 is SGHTA and CDR2 is FQGTGA. CDR3 length: 13 amino acids.

The rearrangement uses TRBV9 and TRBJ1-2; 7 bases map to TRBD1. The CDR3 is 16 amino acids. Germline V gene data show CDR1 as SGDLS and CDR2 as YYNGEE. J lost 10 bases, V lost 3 bases, and 18 bases had no gene match. CDR3 in amino acids: CASSAPKVKAGGLYTF. The DNA of the CDR3 is TGTGCCAGCAGCGCCCCCAAAGTGAAGGCAGGGGGACTCTACACCTTC.

The rearrangement uses TRBV6-5 and TRBJ2-3, with 7 positions matching TRBD1. The CDR3 has 15 residues. The V segment lost 2 bases and the J segment 2 bases; nucleotides outside the gene matches: 4. Germline V gene lookup returns CDR1 MNHEY and CDR2 SVGAGI. The CDR3 region has the DNA TGTGCCAGCAGTTACGCGACAGGGTTCACAGATACGCAGTATTTT. Translating gives CASSYATGFTDTQYF.

This rearrangement joins TRBV30 to TRBJ2-2; D might be TRBD1 (5 bases). The V gene's germline CDR1 is GTSNPN and CDR2 SVGIG (reference sequence). The V gene lost 1 base and the J gene lost 4 bases, with 7 bases spanning the gap. This CDR3 is 13 amino acids long. The CDR3 protein is CAWSGQGTGELFF. In nucleotides, the CDR3 is TGTGCCTGGAGTGGTCAGGGCACCGGGGAGCTGTTTTTT.

Remarks on this clone: The DNA is omitted, as the CDR3 cannot be located on it reliably, and the CDR3 follows TCRdb's listing. This CDR3 reads CASSPGVPEAFF. The J gene is TRBJ1-1, the V gene TRBV11-2; TRBD1, the D gene given by the table, was not confirmed from the DNA. The CDR3 spans 12 residues, counting both ends. Germline V CDR1 and CDR2: SGHAT, FQNNGV.